This TCR beta chain was identified in a study of T-cell reconstitution after alpha-beta-depleted transplantation in children. CDR1 and CDR2 (germline): SGHRS, YFSETQ. Trimming cost V 7 bases and J 2 bases; bases outside gene matches: 9. The CDR3 consists of 14 residues. TCRbeta library preparation incorporated unique molecular identifiers. TCRdb re-analysed the PCR reads in MiXCR, keeping a single row per CDR3 protein. Here the sample spans 45,000 to 60,000 distinct CDR3 sequences, under 60% being singletons. General study points: Several hundred rapidly expanded clones from non-depleted graft cells reportedly supplied alpha-beta T cells about two months post-transplant. Surviving recipient cells, namely T cells and thymic progenitors, were the source of high day-60 TCRbeta diversity in some patients. Newly produced T cells mostly provided counts and TCRbeta diversity after one year, as hyperexpanded clones declined.

This clonotype was seen only a few times. Its target is not known. Sequences were derived from peripheral blood, sampled before TCRalphabeta/CD19-depleted stem cell transplant. This clonotype originated in a boy in the first two years of life with SCID, due to receive a stem cell transplant. The chain joins TRBV5-1 to TRBJ2-7; 7 bases are a match to TRBD2. Here the CDR3 DNA reads TGCGCCAGCGCCCTTGGGGGGGAGGCCTACGAGCAGTACTTC. Protein: CASALGGEAYEQYF.